The T cell receptor (beta chain) under discussion was sequenced for a study of metastatic and nonmetastatic thyroid tumors. Not a single patient had been given any form of treatment at any point before undergoing thyroid surgery. The CDR3 sequence is 17 residues long. Trimming stripped 0 bases from V and 0 bases from J, with 12 bases between. The V gene's germline CDR1 is LGHNA and CDR2 YNFKEQ. TCRdb re-called the PCR reads via MiXCR. The sample includes 30,000 to 40,000 clones, 35% of them seen just once. The clonotype was recovered from a female donor with papillary thyroid cancer or a benign thyroid nodule (not recorded which). Some clones in this sample may be carry-over from other donors' samples. The V gene is TRBV4-2, the J gene TRBJ1-5; D call uncertain. The sample consisted of tumor tissue. DNA for the CDR3: TGTGCCAGCAGCCAAGATGTAAAGGGAGTTAGCAATCAGCCCCAGCATTTT. Protein: CASSQDVKGVSNQPQHF.